The clone carrying this T cell receptor (beta chain) has a count of ten or more. The data originate from a study of low-dose radiotherapy and immunotherapy resistance in tumors. Across the study: Every two weeks, the protocol called for intravenous cyclophosphamide at 200 mg/m2. It was given one day before each radiation and immunotherapy administration.

Germline assignment: CDR1 SGHRS and CDR2 YFSETQ. The CDR3 has 15 residues. The germline V and J ends were trimmed by 2 bases and 8 bases, with 17 bases remaining between them. Alpha and beta chains were covered, as first-strand cDNA relied on TRAV- and TRBV-specific primers. A roughly 20-cycle PCR with a constant-region primer and V-primer adapter amplified TCRs. MiXCR, run by TCRdb on the reads, gives a single entry per CDR3 protein. In the table there are 100,000 or so distinct CDR3 sequences, around 21% of which are singletons. Time point here: after trial treatment. The treatment denotes: LDRT plus nivolumab, ipilimumab, low-dose cyclophosphamide and aspirin (RACIN trial).

The receptor comes from a male donor with prostate cancer. The starting material was PBMCs, obtained after low-dose radiotherapy plus immunotherapy. The J gene is TRBJ2-1, the V gene TRBV5-1, with D possibly being TRBD1 (7 bases). Here the CDR3 DNA reads TGCGCCAGCAGCTTCGCGGGACAGCGAGTTGATGAGCAGTTCTTC. Translated: CASSFAGQRVDEQFF.